This T cell receptor beta chain stems from a study of Tregs in tolerant kidney transplant recipients (dated by TCRdb to the late 2010s). With regard to the full study: The transplants used related donors with nonmyeloablative bone marrow transplantation, and mixed chimerism in the human trials was transient. The study used TCRbeta sequencing to identify donor-specific regulatory T cells before combined kidney and bone marrow transplantation, then tracked those cells after transplant.

The CDR3 holds 13 amino acids from the cysteine to the phenylalanine. The sequence is cut down to CDR3 DNA, 39 bases in frame from base 1. V and J lose 4 bases and 4 bases, and a span of 11 bases separates them. Based on the germline V gene, the CDR1 and CDR2 sequences are SGDLS and YYNGEE. Findings and caveats that apply to the study as a whole: Although technical replication error seemed to be minimal, the question of biological reproducibility was not addressed directly. Expanding Tregs with activated donor B cells appeared to identify the most biologically relevant and donor-specific TCRbeta repertoire. PCR primers changed over time for some patients, so nucleotide-level comparison across those patients' samples was not possible. Because the study included only a small number of patients, the results must be confirmed in larger populations and under other immunosuppression protocols. Donor-specific Treg expansion was found to exceed global Treg expansion in tolerant patients, suggesting antigen-driven rather than nonspecific expansion.

The time point label, as the study defines it: blood sample drawn before combined kidney and bone marrow transplant. Unstimulated Tregs (CD4+CD25+CD127-), CD4+ non-Tregs (CD4+CD25-), CD4 and CD8 cells were FACS-sorted from thawed PBMCs. 4 combined kidney and bone marrow transplant recipients from the ITN036ST trial were included as patients, and samples were available only from these trial subjects. Healthy control blood was processed to PBMCs with a Ficoll density gradient and then cryopreserved, whereas patient PBMCs were collected both before and after transplant. Genomic DNA was extracted from sorted cells with the QIAGEN DNeasy Blood and Tissue Kit for TCRbeta CDR3 sequencing. Through immunoSEQ, high-throughput TCRbeta CDR3 sequencing was done commercially, including PCR amplification with internal controls and bias correction. The original methods were these. A unique productive TCRbeta sequence was defined by the CDR3 nucleotide sequence when primers matched, and otherwise by the CDR3 amino acid sequence together with the Vbeta and Jbeta genes. Sorting error was corrected by removing sequences shared between sorted populations at a frequency ratio of 2:1 or less, and the remaining shared sequences were assigned to the higher population. A sequence counted as donor-reactive if, in CFSE-low cells, the sequence had a frequency of at least 0.01% and was expanded at least 5-fold compared with unstimulated cells. Jensen-Shannon divergence calculated on the top 100 TCRbeta sequences ranked by frequency was used to measure repertoire divergence. When a sample had multiple sequencing runs, each run was corrected for sorting error separately and the runs were then pooled. TCRdb took this table from immuneACCESS and kept in-frame rearrangements with V and J called. Such tables lack part of the clones; where checked against another copy, unresolved V genes explain under half of the gap, and the rest is unexplained. The V and J calls and clone size come from that table; D and trimming were worked out from the DNA. The sample includes around 70,000 clones, with roughly 90% observed a single time. Jointly, the top ten make up roughly 9.7% of the sample.

In the case of this clone: Its cognate antigen has yet to be identified. No base quality information exists; no much larger clone differs at one position.

In this chain, TRBV9 is recombined with TRBJ1-1; the D gene cannot be named for sure. This sample comprised CD8+ T cells from blood, obtained before the transplant. The TCR was taken from a human donor who received a combined kidney and bone marrow transplant. The sequenced DNA: TGTGCCAGCAGCTCCGGGTTGGGCACTGAAGCTTTCTTT. This sequence encodes CASSSGLGTEAFF.